A single count supports the clone carrying this T cell receptor beta chain. Its target is unknown. This CDR3 contains 11 residues. V was trimmed by 5 bases and J by 8 bases, leaving 9 bases between them. Germline V gene sequence: CDR1 GTSNPN, CDR2 SVGIG (reference sequence). Measured with immunoSEQ multiplex PCR; TCRdb has only the in-frame clones, and not every one. The data show fewer than 400,000 clones, roughly 80% seen once. This specimen belongs to a study of Ad26.COV2.S vaccination and SARS-CoV-2 variants. Study observations and caveats: Possibly, TCR breadth and depth analyses underestimated total T cell responses.

The treatment was: 15 to 20 received Ad26.COV2.S at low or high dose, single or two shots; roughly five received placebo; per-sample allocation not given. Each sample was drawn 63 days after the first injection (of vaccine or placebo). This TCR derives from a person aged 18-60 years who received the Ad26.COV2.S COVID-19 vaccine or a placebo. This sample comprised peripheral blood, obtained in a trial of Ad26.COV2.S vaccine versus placebo. V gene TRBV30 combines with J gene TRBJ1-4; no clear D. The CDR3 nucleotides are TGTGCCTGGGGCCCTCGGGAAAAACTGTTTTTT. Protein sequence: CAWGPREKLFF.